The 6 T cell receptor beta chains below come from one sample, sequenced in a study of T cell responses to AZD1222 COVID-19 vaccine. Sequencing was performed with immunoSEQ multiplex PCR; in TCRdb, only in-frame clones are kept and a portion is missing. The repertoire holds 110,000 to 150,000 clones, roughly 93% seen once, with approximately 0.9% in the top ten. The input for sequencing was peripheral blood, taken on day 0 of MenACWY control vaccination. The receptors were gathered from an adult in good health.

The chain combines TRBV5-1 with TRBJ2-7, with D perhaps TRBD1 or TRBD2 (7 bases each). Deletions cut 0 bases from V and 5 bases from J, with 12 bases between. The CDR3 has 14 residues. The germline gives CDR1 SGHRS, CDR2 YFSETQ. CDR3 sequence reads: CASSLGAGGDEQYF. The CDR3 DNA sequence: TGCGCCAGCAGCTTGGGAGCAGGGGGGGACGAGCAGTACTTC.

CDR3 amino acids: CASSFWDGYTF. The DNA for the CDR3 is TGTGCCAGCAGTTTTTGGGATGGCTACACCTTC. The gene calls are TRBV28 and TRBJ1-2; D not resolved. V lost 3 bases to trimming and J lost 6 bases, with 5 bases between them. The CDR3 contains 11 residues. CDR1 is MDHEN, CDR2 SYDVKM, per germline.

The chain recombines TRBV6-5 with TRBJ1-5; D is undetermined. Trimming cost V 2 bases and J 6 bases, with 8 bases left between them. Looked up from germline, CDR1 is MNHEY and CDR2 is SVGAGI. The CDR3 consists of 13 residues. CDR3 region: CASSYGVFQPQHF. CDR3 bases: TGTGCCAGCAGTTACGGGGTATTTCAGCCCCAGCATTTT.

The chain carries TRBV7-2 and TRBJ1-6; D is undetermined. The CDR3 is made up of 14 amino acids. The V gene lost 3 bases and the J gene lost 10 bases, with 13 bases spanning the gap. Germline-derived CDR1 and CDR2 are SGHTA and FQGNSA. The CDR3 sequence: CASSLLGSASPLHF. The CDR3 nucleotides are TGTGCCAGCAGCTTGTTGGGTTCCGCGTCACCCCTCCACTTT.

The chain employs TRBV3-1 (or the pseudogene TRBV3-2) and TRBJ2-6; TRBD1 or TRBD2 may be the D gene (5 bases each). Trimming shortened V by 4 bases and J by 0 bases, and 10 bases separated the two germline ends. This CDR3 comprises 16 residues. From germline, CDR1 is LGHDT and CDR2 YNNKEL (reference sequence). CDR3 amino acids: CASSRDASSGANVLTF. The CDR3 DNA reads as TGTGCCAGCAGCCGGGACGCAAGCTCTGGGGCCAACGTCCTGACTTTC.

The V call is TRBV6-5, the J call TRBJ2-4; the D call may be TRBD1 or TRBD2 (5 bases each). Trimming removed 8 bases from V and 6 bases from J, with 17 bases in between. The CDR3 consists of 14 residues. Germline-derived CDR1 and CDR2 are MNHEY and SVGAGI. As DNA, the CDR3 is TGTGCCAGCGGGGCCGGGGTCGAAGGAAACATTCAGTACTTC. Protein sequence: CASGAGVEGNIQYF.